Listed below are T cell receptor beta chains from one sample, sequenced in a study of response to subunit inactivated influenza vaccine. Using its own MiXCR run on the RT-PCR reads, TCRdb lists one record per CDR3 protein. Here the sample spans about 520,000 distinct CDR3 sequences, about a tenth being singletons. The sequenced sample was PBMCs from blood, obtained roughly 45 days after vaccination. These receptors were collected from a man aged 50-60 years who received an inactivated influenza vaccine. CDR3s include the opening cysteine and the closing phenylalanine or tryptophan. The D gene is left open where the match is weak.

v_call	j_call	d_call	cdr3_aa
TRBV5-1	TRBJ2-2	.	CASSDSGLITGELFF
TRBV6-5	TRBJ2-5	.	CASSYSGGLFDQETQYF
TRBV11-1	TRBJ2-3	TRBD2	CASSDWTSGRELRSDTQYF
TRBV4-2	TRBJ1-6	TRBD1	CASSQEYRGGYNSPLHF
TRBV20-1	TRBJ1-5	.	CSARDRSTSNQPQHF
TRBV6-1	TRBJ2-5	.	CASRRGGAGETQYF
TRBV5-1	TRBJ1-2	.	CASSSWGDGYTF
TRBV4-3	TRBJ2-7	.	CASSQGVSGLTYEQYF
TRBV2	TRBJ2-1	.	CASSPLNEQFF
TRBV28	TRBJ2-6	.	CASRSLAGANVLTF
TRBV5-1	TRBJ2-3	.	CASRPGRGGDTQYF
TRBV5-1	TRBJ2-1	.	CASSGTHSSYNEQFF
TRBV5-1	TRBJ1-1	.	CASSVDTSNTEAFF
TRBV11-2	TRBJ2-2	.	CASSLVDAGELFF
TRBV5-1	TRBJ2-5	.	CASSHGGTGNQETQYF
TRBV7-2	TRBJ2-2	.	CASSLARGATGELFF
TRBV7-2	TRBJ2-2	TRBD2	CASSPRLAFTGELFF
TRBV6-2/TRBV6-3	TRBJ2-7	TRBD2	CASRPPAGTSVTYEQYF
TRBV12-3/TRBV12-4	TRBJ2-1	.	CASSLGVSHEQFF
TRBV24-1	TRBJ2-1	.	CATSDPTSGWFNEQFF
TRBV10-3	TRBJ1-5	.	CASRHREGQPQHF
TRBV29-1	TRBJ2-7	.	CSVEGQGPYEQYF
TRBV27	TRBJ2-1	.	CASRGLGSYNEQFF
TRBV20-1	TRBJ2-7	.	CSARGEGRSYEQYF
TRBV5-6	TRBJ2-5	TRBD1	CASSWGTGLIQETQYF